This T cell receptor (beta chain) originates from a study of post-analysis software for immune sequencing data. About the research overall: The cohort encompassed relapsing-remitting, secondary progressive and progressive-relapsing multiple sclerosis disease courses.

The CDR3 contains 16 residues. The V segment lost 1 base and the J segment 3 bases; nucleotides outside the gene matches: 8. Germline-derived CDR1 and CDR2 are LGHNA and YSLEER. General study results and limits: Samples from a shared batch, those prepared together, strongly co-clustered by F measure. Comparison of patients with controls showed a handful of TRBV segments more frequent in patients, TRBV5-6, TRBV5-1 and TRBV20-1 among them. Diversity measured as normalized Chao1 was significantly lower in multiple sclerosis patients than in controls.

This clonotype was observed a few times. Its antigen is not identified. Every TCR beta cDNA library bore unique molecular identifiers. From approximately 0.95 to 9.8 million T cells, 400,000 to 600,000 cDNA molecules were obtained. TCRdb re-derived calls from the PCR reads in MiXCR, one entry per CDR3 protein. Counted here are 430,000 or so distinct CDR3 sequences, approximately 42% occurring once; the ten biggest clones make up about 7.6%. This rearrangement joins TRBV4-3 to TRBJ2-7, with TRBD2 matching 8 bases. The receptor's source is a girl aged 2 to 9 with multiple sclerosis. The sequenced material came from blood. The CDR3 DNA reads TGCGCCAGCAGCCAAGTATGGAGCGGGAGTCTCTACGAGCAGTACTTC. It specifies CASSQVWSGSLYEQYF.